This T cell receptor (beta chain) is from a study of T cell clonality in common variable immunodeficiency. Method: immunoSEQ multiplex PCR; TCRdb's copy keeps in-frame clones and lacks some. The profile covers 30,000 to 35,000 clones, none occurring a single time. J gave up 6 bases and V 2 bases, and 3 bases lay outside the gene matches. The CDR3 is 13 amino acids. In germline, CDR1 is GTSNPN, CDR2 SVGIG (reference sequence). The study, taken as a whole, reports: Repertoire-complication correlations in CVID were limited by patient heterogeneity. Common variable immunodeficiency TCR beta sequences reportedly had fewer deletions and N-nucleotide insertions. Shared TCRbeta clones were fewer between CVID subjects than controls.

Most patients and controls had Caucasian heritage. The table lists this clone with many counts. Its matching antigen is unknown. The CDR3 is cut off 3 residues early in the read; its end comes from the germline J gene. The source is a human donor with common variable immunodeficiency. Sequencing was carried out using peripheral blood mononuclear cells. The V gene is TRBV30, the J gene TRBJ1-2; TRBD1 matches at 10 bases. The CDR3 region is CAWSIGTGDGYTF. The DNA read from the CDR3 is TGTGCCTGGAGTATTGGGACAGGGGATGGC.